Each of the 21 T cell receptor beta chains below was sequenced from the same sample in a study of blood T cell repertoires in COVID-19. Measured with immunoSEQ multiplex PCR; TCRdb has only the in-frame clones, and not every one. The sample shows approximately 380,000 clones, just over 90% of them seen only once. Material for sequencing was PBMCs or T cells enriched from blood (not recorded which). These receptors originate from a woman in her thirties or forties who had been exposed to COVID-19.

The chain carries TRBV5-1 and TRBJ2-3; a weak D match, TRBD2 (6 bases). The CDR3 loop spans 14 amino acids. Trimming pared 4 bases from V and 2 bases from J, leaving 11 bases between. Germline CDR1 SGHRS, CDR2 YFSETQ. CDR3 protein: CASSLAGNTDTQYF. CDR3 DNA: TGCGCCAGCAGCCTCGCGGGAAACACAGATACGCAGTATTTT.

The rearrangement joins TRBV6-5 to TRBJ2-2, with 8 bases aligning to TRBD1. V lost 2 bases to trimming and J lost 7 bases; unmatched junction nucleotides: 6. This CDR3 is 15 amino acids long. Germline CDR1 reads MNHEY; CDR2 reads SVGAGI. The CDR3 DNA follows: TGTGCCAGCAGTTACGACAGGGGATCGTTCGGGGAGCTGTTTTTT. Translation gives CASSYDRGSFGELFF.

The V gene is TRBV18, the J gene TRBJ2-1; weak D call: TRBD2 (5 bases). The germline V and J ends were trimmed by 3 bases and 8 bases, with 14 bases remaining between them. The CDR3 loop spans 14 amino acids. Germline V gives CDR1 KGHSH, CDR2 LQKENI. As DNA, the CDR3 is TGTGCCAGCTCACCCCGGCTAGCTCTGGATGAGCAGTTCTTC. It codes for CASSPRLALDEQFF.

DNA for the CDR3: TGTGCCAGCAGTCCCCGAAGGCAGGACAGGGGGACTCCTAACTATGGCTACACCTTC. This gives the protein CASSPRRQDRGTPNYGYTF. This sequence joins TRBV28 and TRBJ1-2; the match to TRBD1 covers 10 bases. Trimming took 5 bases from V and 0 from J; bases not matched to a gene: 15. This CDR3 is built from 19 residues. CDR1 is MDHEN and CDR2 is SYDVKM in the germline V gene.

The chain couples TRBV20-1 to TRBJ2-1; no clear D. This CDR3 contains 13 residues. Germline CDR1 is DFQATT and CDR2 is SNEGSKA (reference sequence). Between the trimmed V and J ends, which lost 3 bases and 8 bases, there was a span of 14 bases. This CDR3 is CSASFSKSDEQFF. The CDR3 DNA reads TGCAGTGCTAGTTTTTCTAAAAGCGATGAGCAGTTCTTC.

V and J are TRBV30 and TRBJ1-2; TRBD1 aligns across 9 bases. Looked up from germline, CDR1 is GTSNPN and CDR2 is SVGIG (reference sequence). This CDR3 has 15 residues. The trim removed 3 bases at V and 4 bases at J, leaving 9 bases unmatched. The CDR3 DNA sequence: TGTGCCTGGAGCGTACACAGGGGGCTGTTCTATGGCTACACCTTC. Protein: CAWSVHRGLFYGYTF.

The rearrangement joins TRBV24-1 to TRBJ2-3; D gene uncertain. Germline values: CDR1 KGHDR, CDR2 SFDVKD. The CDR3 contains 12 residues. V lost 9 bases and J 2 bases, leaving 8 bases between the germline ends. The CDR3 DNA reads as TGTGCCACCCGGTCGGTCACAGATACGCAGTATTTT. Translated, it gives CATRSVTDTQYF.

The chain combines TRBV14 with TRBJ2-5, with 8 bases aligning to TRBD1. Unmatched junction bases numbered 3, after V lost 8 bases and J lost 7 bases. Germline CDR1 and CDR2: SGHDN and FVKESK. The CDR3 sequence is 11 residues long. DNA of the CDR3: TGTGCCAGCTCACAGGGGGGGACCCAGTACTTC. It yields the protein CASSQGGTQYF.

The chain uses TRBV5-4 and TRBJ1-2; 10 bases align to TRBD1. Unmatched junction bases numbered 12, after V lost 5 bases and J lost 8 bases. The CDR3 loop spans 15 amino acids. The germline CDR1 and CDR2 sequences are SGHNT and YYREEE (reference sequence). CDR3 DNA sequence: TGTGCCAGCAGTTTGTGGGACAGGGGAAGAGGGGGCTACACCTTC. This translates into CASSLWDRGRGGYTF.

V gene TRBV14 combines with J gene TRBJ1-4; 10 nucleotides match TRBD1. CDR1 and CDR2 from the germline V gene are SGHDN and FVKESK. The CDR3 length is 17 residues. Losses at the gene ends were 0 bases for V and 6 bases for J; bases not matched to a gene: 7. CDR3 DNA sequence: TGTGCCAGCAGCCAAGATCTTGGACAGGGGGTCTATGAAAAACTGTTTTTT. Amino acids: CASSQDLGQGVYEKLFF. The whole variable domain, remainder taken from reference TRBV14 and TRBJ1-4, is EAGVTQFPSHSVIEKGQTVTLRCDPISGHDNLYWYRRVMGKEIKFLLHFVKESKQDESGMPNNRFLAERTGGTYSTLKVQPAELEDSGVYFCASSQDLGQGVYEKLFFGSGTQLSVL.

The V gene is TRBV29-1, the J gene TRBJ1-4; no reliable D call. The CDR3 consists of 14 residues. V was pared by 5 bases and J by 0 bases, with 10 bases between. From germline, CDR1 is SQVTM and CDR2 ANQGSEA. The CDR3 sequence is CSVKEFATNEKLFF. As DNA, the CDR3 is TGCAGCGTTAAGGAGTTTGCAACTAATGAAAAACTGTTTTTT.

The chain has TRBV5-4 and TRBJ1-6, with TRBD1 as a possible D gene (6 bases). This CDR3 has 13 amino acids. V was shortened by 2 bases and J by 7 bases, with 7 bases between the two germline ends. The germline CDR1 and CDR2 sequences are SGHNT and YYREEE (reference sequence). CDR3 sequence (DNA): TGTGCCAGCAGCTTAGACAGGAATTCACCCCTCCACTTT. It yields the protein CASSLDRNSPLHF.

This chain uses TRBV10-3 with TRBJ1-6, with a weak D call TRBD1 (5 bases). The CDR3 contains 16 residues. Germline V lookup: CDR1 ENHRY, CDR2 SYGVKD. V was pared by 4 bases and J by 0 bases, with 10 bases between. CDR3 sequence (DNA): TGTGCCATCAGTGGCGGGGGTAGCTCCTATAATTCACCCCTCCACTTT. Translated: CAISGGGSSYNSPLHF.

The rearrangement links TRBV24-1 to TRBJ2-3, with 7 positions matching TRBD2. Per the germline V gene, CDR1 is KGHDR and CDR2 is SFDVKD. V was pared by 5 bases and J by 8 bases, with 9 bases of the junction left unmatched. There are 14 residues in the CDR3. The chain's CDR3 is CATSGRGRAVTQYF. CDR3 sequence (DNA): TGTGCCACCAGTGGACGAGGGAGGGCCGTTACGCAGTATTTT.

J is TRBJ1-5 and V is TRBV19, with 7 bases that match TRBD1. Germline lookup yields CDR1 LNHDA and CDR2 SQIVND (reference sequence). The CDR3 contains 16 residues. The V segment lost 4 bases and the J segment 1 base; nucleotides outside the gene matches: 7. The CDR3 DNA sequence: TGTGCCAGTAGTAGTACAGGGGAGAAGAGCAATCAGCCCCAGCATTTT. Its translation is CASSSTGEKSNQPQHF. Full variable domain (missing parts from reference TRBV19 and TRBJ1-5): DGGITQSPKYLFRKEGQNVTLSCEQNLNHDAMYWYRQDPGQGLRLIYYSQIVNDFQKGDIAEGYSVSREKKESFPLTVTSAQKNPTAFYLCASSSTGEKSNQPQHFGDGTRLSIL.

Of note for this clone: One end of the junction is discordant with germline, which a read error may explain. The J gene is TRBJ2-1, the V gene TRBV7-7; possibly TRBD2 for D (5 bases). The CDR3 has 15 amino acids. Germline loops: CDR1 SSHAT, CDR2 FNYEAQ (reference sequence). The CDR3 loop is CASSPGRSSYNEQFF. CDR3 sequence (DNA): TGTGCTAGCAGCCCTGGGAGAAGCTCCTACAATGAGCAGTTCTTC.

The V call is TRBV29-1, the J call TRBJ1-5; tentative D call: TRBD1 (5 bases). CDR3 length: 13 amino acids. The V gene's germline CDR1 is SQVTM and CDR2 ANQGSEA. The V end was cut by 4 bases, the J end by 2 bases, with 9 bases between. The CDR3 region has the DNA TGCAGCGTTGGGGGGGAGGGCAATCAGCCCCAGCATTTT. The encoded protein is CSVGGEGNQPQHF.

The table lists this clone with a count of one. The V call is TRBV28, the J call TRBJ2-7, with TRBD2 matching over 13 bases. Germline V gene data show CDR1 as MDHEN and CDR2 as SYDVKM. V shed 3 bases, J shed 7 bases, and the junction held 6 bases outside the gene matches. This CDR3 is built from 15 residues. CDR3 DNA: TGTGCCAGCAGTTTGCGGACTAGCGGGAGTGGAGAGCAGTACTTC. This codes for CASSLRTSGSGEQYF.

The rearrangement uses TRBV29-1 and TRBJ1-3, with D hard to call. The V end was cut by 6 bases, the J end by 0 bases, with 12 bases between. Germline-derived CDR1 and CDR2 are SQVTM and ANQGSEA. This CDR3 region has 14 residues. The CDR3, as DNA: TGCAGCGTACGTGGACTGCGCTCTGGAAACACCATATATTTT. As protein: CSVRGLRSGNTIYF. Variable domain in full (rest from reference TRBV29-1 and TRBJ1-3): SAVISQKPSRDICQRGTSLTIQCQVDSQVTMMFWYRQQPGQSLTLIATANQGSEATYESGFVIDKFPISRPNLTFSTLTVSNMSPEDSSIYLCSVRGLRSGNTIYFGEGSWLTVV.

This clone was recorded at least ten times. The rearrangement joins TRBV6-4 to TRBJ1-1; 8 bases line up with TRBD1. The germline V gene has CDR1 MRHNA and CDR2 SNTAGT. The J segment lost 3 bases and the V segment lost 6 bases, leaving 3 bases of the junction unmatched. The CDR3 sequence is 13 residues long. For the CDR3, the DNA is TGTGCCAGCAGCATGACAGGGGACACTGAAGCTTTCTTT. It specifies CASSMTGDTEAFF.

CDR3 nucleotides: TGTGCCAGCAGCCCCGGGACAGGAACTGAAAAACTGTTTTTT. Its protein product is CASSPGTGTEKLFF. The chain uses TRBV3-1 (or the pseudogene TRBV3-2) and TRBJ1-4; 8 nucleotides agree with TRBD1. Germline trimming cut 4 bases from V and 7 bases from J; bases unmatched to any gene: 5. The germline CDR1 and CDR2 sequences are LGHDT and YNNKEL (reference sequence). The CDR3 covers 14 residues.